The present entry profiles one TCR beta chain with its context. The antigen is not known. These data are taken from a study of T cell responses to AZD1222 COVID-19 vaccine. Study findings and constraints: Repertoire sampling happened only post peak T cell response. Baseline serostatus was positive in only 5 to 7 AZD1222 recipients.

Profiling relied on immunoSEQ multiplex PCR, and the TCRdb table lists in-frame clones only, not all of them. The table lists some 120,000 clones, roughly 90% of them singletons, with under 5.5% in the top ten. The CDR3 totals 14 residues. The V gene's germline CDR1 is DFQATT and CDR2 SNEGSKA (reference sequence). The V gene end was trimmed by 3 bases and the J gene end by 0 bases; junction bases not matched to a gene: 3. The chain carries TRBV20-1 and TRBJ2-3; 7 positions match TRBD1. The TCR sequence derives from an adult in good health. The source was peripheral blood, collected on day 0 of AZD1222 vaccination. The CDR3, as DNA: TGCAGTGCTAGTTGGGACAGTAGCACAGATACGCAGTATTTT. Encoded protein: CSASWDSSTDTQYF.